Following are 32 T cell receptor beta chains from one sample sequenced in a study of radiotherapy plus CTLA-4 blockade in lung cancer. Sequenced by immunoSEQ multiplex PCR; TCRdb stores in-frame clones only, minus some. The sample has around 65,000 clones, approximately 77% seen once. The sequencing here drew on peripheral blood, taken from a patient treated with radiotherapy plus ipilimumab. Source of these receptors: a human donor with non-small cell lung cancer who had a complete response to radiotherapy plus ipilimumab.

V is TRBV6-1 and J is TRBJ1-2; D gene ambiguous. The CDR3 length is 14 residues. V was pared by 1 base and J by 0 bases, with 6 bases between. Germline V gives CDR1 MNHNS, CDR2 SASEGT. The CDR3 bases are TGTGCCAGCAGTGAAGGTGGGGCTAACTATGGCTACACCTTC. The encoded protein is CASSEGGANYGYTF.

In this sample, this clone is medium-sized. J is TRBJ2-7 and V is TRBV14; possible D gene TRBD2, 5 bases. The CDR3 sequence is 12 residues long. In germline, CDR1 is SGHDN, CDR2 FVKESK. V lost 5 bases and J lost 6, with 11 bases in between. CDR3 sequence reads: CASSSRRVEQYF. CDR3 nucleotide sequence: TGTGCCAGCAGCTCACGGCGGGTCGAGCAGTACTTC. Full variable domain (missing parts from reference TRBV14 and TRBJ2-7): EAGVTQFPSHSVIEKGQTVTLRCDPISGHDNLYWYRRVMGKEIKFLLHFVKESKQDESGMPNNRFLAERTGGTYSTLKVQPAELEDSGVYFCASSSRRVEQYFGPGTRLTVT.

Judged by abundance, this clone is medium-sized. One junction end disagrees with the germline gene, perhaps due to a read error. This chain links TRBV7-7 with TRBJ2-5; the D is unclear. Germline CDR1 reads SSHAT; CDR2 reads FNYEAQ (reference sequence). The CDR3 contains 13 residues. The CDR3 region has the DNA TGTGCTAGCAGCTTAGGCCCTGAGGAGACCCAGTACTTC. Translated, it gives CASSLGPEETQYF. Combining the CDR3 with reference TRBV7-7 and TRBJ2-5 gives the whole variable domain GAGVSQSPRYKVTKRGQDVTLRCDPISSHATLYWYQQALGQGPEFLTYFNYEAQPDKSGLPSDRFSAERPEGSISTLTIQRTEQRDSAMYRCASSLGPEETQYFGPGTRLLVL.

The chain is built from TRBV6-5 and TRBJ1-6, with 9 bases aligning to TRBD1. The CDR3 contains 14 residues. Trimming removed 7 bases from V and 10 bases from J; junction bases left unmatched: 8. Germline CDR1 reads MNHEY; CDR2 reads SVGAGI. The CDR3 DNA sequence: TGTGCCAGCACCGAACAGGGGGCGAGATCACCCCTCCACTTT. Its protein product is CASTEQGARSPLHF.

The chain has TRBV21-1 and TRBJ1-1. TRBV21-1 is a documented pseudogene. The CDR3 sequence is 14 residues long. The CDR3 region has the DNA TGTGCCAGCAGCGCCCCCGAGGGGAACACTGAAGCTTTCTTT. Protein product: CASSAPEGNTEAFF.

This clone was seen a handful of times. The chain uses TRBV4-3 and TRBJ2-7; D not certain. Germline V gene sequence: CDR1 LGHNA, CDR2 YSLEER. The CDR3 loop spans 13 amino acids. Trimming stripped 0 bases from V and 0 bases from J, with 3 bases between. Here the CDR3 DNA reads TGCGCCAGCAGCCAAGATAGCTCCTACGAGCAGTACGTC. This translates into CASSQDSSYEQYV.

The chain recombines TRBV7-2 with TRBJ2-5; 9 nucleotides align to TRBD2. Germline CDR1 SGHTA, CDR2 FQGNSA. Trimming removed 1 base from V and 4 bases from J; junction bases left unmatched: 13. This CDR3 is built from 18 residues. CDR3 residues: CASSLGSAGGPGLETQYF. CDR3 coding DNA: TGTGCCAGCAGCTTAGGTTCGGCGGGAGGGCCAGGGTTAGAGACCCAGTACTTC.

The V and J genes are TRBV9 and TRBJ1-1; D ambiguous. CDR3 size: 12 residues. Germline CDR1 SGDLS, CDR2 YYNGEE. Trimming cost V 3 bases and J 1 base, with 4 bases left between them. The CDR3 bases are TGTGCCAGCAGCGCCTCGAACACTGAAGCTTTCTTT. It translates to CASSASNTEAFF.

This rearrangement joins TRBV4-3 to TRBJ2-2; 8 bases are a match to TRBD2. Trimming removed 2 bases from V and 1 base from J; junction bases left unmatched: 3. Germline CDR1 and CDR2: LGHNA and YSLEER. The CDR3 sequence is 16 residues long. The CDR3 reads CASSQTSGRNTGELFF. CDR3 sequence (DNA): TGCGCCAGCAGCCAAACTAGCGGTAGGAACACCGGGGAGCTGTTTTTT.

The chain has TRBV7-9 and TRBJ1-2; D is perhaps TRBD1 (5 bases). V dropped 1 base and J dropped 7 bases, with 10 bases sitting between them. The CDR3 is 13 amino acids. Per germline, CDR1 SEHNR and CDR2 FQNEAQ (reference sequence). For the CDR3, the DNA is TGTGCCAGCAGCTTAGGTCGGGGGGTTGGCTACACCTTC. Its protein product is CASSLGRGVGYTF.

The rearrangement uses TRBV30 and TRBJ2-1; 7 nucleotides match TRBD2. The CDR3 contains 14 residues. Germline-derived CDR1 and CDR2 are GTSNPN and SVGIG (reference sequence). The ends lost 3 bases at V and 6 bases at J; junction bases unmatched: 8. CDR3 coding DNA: TGTGCCTGGAGGACCAGGACTAGTCCCAATGAGCAGTTCTTC. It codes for CAWRTRTSPNEQFF.

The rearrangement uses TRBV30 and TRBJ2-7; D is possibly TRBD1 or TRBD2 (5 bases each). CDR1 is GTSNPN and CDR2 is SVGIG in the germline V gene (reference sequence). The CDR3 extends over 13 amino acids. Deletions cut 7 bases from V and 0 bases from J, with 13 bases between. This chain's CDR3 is CALWDGASYEQYF. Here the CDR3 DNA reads TGTGCCTTGTGGGACGGGGCCTCCTACGAGCAGTACTTC.

The CDR3 region is CAWSRSTQETQYF. CDR3 bases: TGTGCCTGGAGTCGATCAACTCAAGAGACCCAGTACTTC. This rearrangement joins TRBV30 to TRBJ2-5; D unresolved. Germline CDR1 is GTSNPN and CDR2 is SVGIG (reference sequence). This CDR3 spans 13 amino acids. V lost 2 bases and J 2 bases, leaving 9 bases between the germline ends.

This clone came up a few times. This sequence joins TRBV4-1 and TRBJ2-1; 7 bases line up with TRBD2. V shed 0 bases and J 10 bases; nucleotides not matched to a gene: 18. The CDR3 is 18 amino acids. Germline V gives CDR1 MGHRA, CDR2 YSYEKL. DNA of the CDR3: TGCGCCAGCAGCCAAGAAAGGCGCGGGAGTTTTGGGGGAGGGGAGCAGTTCTTC. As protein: CASSQERRGSFGGGEQFF.

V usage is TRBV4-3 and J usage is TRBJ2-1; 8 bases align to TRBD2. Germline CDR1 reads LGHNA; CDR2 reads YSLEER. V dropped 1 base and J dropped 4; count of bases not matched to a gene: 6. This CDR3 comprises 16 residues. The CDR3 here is CASSQGLALNYNEQFF. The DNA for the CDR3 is TGCGCCAGCAGCCAAGGACTAGCGCTTAATTACAATGAGCAGTTCTTC.

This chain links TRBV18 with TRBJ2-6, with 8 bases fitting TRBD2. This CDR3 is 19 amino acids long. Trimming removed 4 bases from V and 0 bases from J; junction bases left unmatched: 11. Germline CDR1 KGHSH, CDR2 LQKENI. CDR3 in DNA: TGTGCCAGCTCACTTAGCGGGAAGGCCGGAGGCTCTGGGGCCAACGTCCTGACTTTC. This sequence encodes CASSLSGKAGGSGANVLTF.

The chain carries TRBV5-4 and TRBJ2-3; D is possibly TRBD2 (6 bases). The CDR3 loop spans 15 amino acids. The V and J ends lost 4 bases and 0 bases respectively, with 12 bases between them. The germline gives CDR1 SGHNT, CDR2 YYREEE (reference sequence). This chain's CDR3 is CASSPAGFSTDTQYF. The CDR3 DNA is TGTGCCAGCAGCCCGGCGGGGTTTAGCACAGATACGCAGTATTTT.

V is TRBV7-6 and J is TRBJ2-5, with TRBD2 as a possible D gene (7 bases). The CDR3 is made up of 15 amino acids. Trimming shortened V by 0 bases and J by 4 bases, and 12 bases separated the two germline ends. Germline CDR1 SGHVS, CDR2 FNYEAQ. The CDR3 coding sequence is TGTGCCAGCAGCTTAGCGGGGGGGGCAGGAGAGACCCAGTACTTC. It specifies CASSLAGGAGETQYF. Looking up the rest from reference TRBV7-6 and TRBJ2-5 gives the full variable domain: GAGVSQSPRYKVTKRGQDVALRCDPISGHVSLYWYRQALGQGPEFLTYFNYEAQQDKSGLPNDRFSAERPEGSISTLTIQRTEQRDSAMYRCASSLAGGAGETQYFGPGTRLLVL.

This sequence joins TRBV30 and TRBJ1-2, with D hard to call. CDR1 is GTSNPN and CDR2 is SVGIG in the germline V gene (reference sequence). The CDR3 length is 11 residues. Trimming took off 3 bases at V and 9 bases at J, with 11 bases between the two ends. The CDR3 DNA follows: TGTGCCTGGAGCCTAGCAGGAAGCTACACCTTC. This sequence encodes CAWSLAGSYTF.

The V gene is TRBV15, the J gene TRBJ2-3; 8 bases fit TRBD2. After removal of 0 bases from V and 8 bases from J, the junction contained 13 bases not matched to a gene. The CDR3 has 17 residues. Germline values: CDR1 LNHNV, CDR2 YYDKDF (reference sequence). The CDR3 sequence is CATSRDLRGAGDGTQYF. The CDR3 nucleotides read TGTGCCACCAGCAGAGATTTGCGGGGGGCAGGGGATGGTACGCAGTATTTT.

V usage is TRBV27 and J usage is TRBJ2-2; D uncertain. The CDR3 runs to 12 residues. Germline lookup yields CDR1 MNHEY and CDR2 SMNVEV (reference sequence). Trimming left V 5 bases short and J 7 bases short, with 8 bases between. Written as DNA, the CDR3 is TGTGCCAGCAGTATAGCTCGCGGGGAGCTGTTTTTT. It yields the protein CASSIARGELFF.

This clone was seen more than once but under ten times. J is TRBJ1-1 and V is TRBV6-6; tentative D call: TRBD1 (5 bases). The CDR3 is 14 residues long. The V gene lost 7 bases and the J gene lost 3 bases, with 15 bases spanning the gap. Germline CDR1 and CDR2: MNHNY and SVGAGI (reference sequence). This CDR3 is CASKSDRDYTEAFF. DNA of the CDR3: TGTGCCAGCAAGTCAGACAGAGATTACACTGAAGCTTTCTTT.

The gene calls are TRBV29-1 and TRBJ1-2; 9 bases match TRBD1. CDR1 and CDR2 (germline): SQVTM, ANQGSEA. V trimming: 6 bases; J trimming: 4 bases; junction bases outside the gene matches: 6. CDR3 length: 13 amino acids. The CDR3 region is CSVPGQGFYGYTF. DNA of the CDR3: TGCAGCGTACCGGGACAGGGATTCTATGGCTACACCTTC.

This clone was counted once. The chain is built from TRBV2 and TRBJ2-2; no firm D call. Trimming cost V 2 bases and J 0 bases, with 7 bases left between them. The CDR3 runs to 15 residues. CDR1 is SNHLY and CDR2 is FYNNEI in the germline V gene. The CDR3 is CASSETDPNTGELFF. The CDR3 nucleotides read TGTGCCAGCAGTGAAACAGATCCGAACACCGGGGAGCTGTTTTTT.

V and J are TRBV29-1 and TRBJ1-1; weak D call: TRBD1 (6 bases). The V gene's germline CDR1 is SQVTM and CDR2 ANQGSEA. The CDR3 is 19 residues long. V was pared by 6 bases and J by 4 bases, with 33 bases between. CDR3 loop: CSVSGTLSRNGGYGTEAFF. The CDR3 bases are TGCAGCGTCTCCGGGACACTTTCTAGAAACGGTGGGTACGGCACTGAAGCTTTCTTT. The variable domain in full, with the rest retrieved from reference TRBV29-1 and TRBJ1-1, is SAVISQKPSRDICQRGTSLTIQCQVDSQVTMMFWYRQQPGQSLTLIATANQGSEATYESGFVIDKFPISRPNLTFSTLTVSNMSPEDSSIYLCSVSGTLSRNGGYGTEAFFGQGTRLTVV.

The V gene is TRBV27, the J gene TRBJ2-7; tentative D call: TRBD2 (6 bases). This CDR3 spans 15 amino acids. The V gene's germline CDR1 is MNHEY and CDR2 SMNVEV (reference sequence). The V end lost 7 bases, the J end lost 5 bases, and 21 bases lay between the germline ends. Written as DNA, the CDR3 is TGTGCCAGCACCAACTTAGGGCGTGGGGGGAACGAGCAGTACTTC. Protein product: CASTNLGRGGNEQYF.

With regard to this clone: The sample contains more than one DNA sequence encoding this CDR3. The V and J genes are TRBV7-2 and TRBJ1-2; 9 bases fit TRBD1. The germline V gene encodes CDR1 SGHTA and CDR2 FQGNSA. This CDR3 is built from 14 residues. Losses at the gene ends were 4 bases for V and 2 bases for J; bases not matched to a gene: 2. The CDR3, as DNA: TGTGCCAGCAGCTCGGACAGGGGAAACTATGGCTACACCTTC. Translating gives CASSSDRGNYGYTF.

CDR3 nucleotides: TGTGCCAGTACTACGGGACAGTCCACGTATAGCAATCAGCCCCAGCATTTT. Its translation: CASTTGQSTYSNQPQHF. The chain employs TRBV19 and TRBJ1-5; 7 nucleotides agree with TRBD1. The germline gives CDR1 LNHDA, CDR2 SQIVND (reference sequence). The CDR3 contains 17 residues. The V and J ends lost 7 bases and 0 bases, in that order; junction bases with no gene match: 12.

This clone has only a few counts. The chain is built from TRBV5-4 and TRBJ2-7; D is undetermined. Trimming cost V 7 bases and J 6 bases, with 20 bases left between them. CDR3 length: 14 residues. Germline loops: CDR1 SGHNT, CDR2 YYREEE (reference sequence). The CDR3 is CASALDRPTSEQYV. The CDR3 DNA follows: TGTGCCAGCGCCCTAGATCGGCCAACCAGCGAGCAGTACGTC.

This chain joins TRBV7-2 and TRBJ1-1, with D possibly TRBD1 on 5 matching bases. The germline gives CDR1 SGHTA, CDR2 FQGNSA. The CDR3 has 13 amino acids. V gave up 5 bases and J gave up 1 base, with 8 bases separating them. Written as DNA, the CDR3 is TGTGCCAGCAGCGCCGGGACGAACACTGAAGCTTTCTTT. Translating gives CASSAGTNTEAFF.

The DNA of the CDR3 is TGTGCCAGCAGCCTAGGACAGTCGAACGTGAGGAACACTGAAGCTTTCTTT. This encodes CASSLGQSNVRNTEAFF. The rearrangement links TRBV7-9 to TRBJ1-1, with D possibly being TRBD1 (6 bases). This CDR3 spans 17 amino acids. The V end was cut by 5 bases, the J end by 1 base, with 20 bases between. Germline V gene lookup returns CDR1 SEHNR and CDR2 FQNEAQ (reference sequence).

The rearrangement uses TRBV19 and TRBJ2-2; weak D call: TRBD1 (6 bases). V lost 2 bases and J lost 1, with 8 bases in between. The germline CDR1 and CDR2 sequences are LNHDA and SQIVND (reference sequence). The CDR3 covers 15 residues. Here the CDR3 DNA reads TGTGCCAGTAGTATACAGGGGATGAACACCGGGGAGCTGTTTTTT. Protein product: CASSIQGMNTGELFF.